A selection of T cell receptor beta chains follows, all from one sample in a study of blood T cell repertoires in COVID-19. Generated by immunoSEQ multiplex PCR, the TCRdb table keeps only in-frame clones and is missing some. Among fewer than 200,000 clones listed, around two thirds were seen once. Input material: peripheral blood. These receptor sequences come from an elderly woman with acute or convalescent COVID-19. The CDR3 runs from the conserved cysteine through the conserved F or W. The order of the fields is V gene, CDR3 length, CDR3 protein.

v_gene: TRBV6-4
len: 15
CDR3aa: CASRASGSAWDTQYF

v_gene: TRBV6-1
len: 14
CDR3aa: CASSEQGHNQPQHF

v_gene: TRBV5-1
len: 17
CDR3aa: CASSLPQPRQEADTQYF

v_gene: TRBV5-1
len: 13
CDR3aa: CARPQEGEETQYF

v_gene: TRBV14
len: 13
CDR3aa: CASSQVQAYEQYF

v_gene: TRBV5-1
len: 14
CDR3aa: CASSMGQVEGELFF

v_gene: TRBV5-1
len: 14
CDR3aa: CASSPTPGANVLTF

v_gene: TRBV5-5
len: 14
CDR3aa: CASSLGDLWDEQFF

v_gene: TRBV6-5
len: 13
CDR3aa: CASSLRGIYGYTF

v_gene: TRBV6-6
len: 15
CDR3aa: CASKKGGPTNEKLFF

v_gene: TRBV5-5
len: 13
CDR3aa: CASSLGTVTEAFF

v_gene: TRBV2
len: 13
CDR3aa: CASTRQGPYEQYF

v_gene: TRBV19
len: 13
CDR3aa: CASSTDRVQGYTF

v_gene: TRBV28
len: 15
CDR3aa: CASRRQGAGNQPQHF

v_gene: TRBV6-2/TRBV6-3
len: 15
CDR3aa: CASSDRTGDNQPQHF

v_gene: TRBV6-5
len: 13
CDR3aa: CASRIDRVNEQYF

v_gene: TRBV2
len: 13
CDR3aa: CASTAGGNYGYTF